This TCR beta chain was captured in a study of T-cell memory formation after mild COVID-19. This clonotype was counted a few times. The germline V gene has CDR1 MNHNS and CDR2 SASEGT. Trimming cost V 1 base and J 6 bases, with 10 bases left between them. The CDR3 has 13 residues. A single record per CDR3 protein comes from TCRdb applying MiXCR to the 5' RACE reads. The data show around 250,000 distinct CDR3 sequences, around 15% seen once. The sequenced sample consisted of PBMCs or a T cell subset sorted from them (not recorded which). The chain has TRBV6-1 and TRBJ2-7, with D unresolved. The TCR was taken from a man aged 18 to 29 who had mild COVID-19 (a few samples of this study predate the infection). Cell type and time point are not known. CDR3 loop: CASSEVGTPEQYV. The CDR3 DNA follows: TGTGCCAGCAGTGAAGTCGGCACGCCCGAGCAGTACGTC.